The rows below give T cell receptor beta chains drawn from one sample of a study of cytomegalovirus exposure and HLA in healthy donors. The data were produced by immunoSEQ multiplex PCR, yet TCRdb's version contains in-frame clones alone and is incomplete. The table has tens of thousands of clones, 85% to 95% seen once. The specimen was PBMCs. The receptors were sampled from a woman aged 18-29 years in good health and CMV-seronegative. Both conserved end residues are trimmed from each CDR3. The order of the fields is clone size, V gene, CDR3 protein. Only some rows state a clone size, as once, few, many or a class for expanded clones.

clone size: NA; V gene: TRBV6-6; CDR3 protein: ASSATSPYRETQY
clone size: NA; V gene: TRBV18; CDR3 protein: ASSVAGDGKNIQY
clone size: NA; V gene: TRBV7-9; CDR3 protein: ASSKTGATNEKLF
clone size: NA; V gene: TRBV5-4; CDR3 protein: ASSSRGEETQY
clone size: NA; V gene: TRBV5-1; CDR3 protein: ASSSAGLTEAF
clone size: once; V gene: TRBV10-2; CDR3 protein: ASSDPKAVGQVSTDTQY
clone size: NA; V gene: TRBV5-1; CDR3 protein: ASSLGQPADTQY
clone size: NA; V gene: TRBV4-2; CDR3 protein: ASSQGSTGVEKLF
clone size: NA; V gene: TRBV18; CDR3 protein: ASSPRLAQSDEQF
clone size: NA; V gene: TRBV11-2; CDR3 protein: ASSLVSSYGYT
clone size: NA; V gene: TRBV5-6; CDR3 protein: ASSTSLNRGRYNEQF
clone size: NA; V gene: TRBV6-6; CDR3 protein: ASSYSTGNTEAF
clone size: NA; V gene: TRBV9; CDR3 protein: ASSPGAGFLGYT
clone size: NA; V gene: TRBV7-2; CDR3 protein: ASSLGLAGQDEQY
clone size: NA; V gene: TRBV7-9; CDR3 protein: ASRTGVSGNTIY
clone size: NA; V gene: TRBV5-1; CDR3 protein: ASSLAPGNLEQF
clone size: NA; V gene: TRBV10-1; CDR3 protein: ASSESGLAEMSSYNEQF
clone size: NA; V gene: TRBV7-2; CDR3 protein: ASSTGLAGKSDTQY
clone size: NA; V gene: TRBV11-2; CDR3 protein: ASSSPGVGNTIY
clone size: NA; V gene: TRBV5-4; CDR3 protein: ASSRDSRGYYEQY
clone size: NA; V gene: TRBV7-9; CDR3 protein: ASSLGGGLARNTQY
clone size: NA; V gene: TRBV5-1; CDR3 protein: ASSRGTVQETQY
clone size: NA; V gene: TRBV11-2; CDR3 protein: ASRQTGGGEKLF
clone size: NA; V gene: TRBV19; CDR3 protein: ASSSGTGQYNEQF
clone size: NA; V gene: TRBV18; CDR3 protein: ASSPSARPEQY
clone size: NA; V gene: TRBV4-3; CDR3 protein: ASSQVWTKSDTQY
clone size: NA; V gene: TRBV4-1; CDR3 protein: ASSQADSGALYEQY
clone size: NA; V gene: TRBV28; CDR3 protein: ASSLQGSFQY